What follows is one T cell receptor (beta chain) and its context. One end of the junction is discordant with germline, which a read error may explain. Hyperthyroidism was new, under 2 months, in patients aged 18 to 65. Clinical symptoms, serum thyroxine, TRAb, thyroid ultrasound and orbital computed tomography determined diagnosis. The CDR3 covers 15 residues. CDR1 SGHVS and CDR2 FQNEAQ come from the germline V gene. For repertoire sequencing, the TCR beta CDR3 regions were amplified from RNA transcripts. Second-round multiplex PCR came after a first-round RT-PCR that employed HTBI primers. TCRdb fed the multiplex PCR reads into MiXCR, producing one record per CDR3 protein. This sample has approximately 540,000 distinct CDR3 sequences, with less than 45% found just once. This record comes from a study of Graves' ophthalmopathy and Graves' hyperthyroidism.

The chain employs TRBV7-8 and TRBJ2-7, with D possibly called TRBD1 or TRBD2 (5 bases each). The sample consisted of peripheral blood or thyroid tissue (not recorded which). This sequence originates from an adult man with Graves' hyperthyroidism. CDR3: CASSRPGAGTYEQYF. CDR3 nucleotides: TGTGCGAGCAGCCGTCCCGGGGCAGGGACCTACGAGCAGTACTTC. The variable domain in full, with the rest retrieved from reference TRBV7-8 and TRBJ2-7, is GAGVSQSPRYKVAKRGQDVALRCDPISGHVSLFWYQQALGQGPEFLTYFQNEAQLDKSGLPSDRFFAERPEGSVSTLKIQRTQQEDSAVYLCASSRPGAGTYEQYFGPGTRLTVT.